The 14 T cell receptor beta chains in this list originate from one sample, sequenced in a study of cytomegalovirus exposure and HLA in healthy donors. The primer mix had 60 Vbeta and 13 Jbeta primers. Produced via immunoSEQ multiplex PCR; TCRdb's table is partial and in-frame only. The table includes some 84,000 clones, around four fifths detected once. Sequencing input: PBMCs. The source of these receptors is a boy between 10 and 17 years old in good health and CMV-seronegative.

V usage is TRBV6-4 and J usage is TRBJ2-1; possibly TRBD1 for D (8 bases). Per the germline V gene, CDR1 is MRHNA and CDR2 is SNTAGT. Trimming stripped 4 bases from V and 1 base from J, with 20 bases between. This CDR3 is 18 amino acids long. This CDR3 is CASSGKLTGEGSYNEQFF. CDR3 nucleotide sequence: TGTGCCAGCAGTGGAAAATTGACAGGGGAGGGGTCCTACAATGAGCAGTTCTTC.

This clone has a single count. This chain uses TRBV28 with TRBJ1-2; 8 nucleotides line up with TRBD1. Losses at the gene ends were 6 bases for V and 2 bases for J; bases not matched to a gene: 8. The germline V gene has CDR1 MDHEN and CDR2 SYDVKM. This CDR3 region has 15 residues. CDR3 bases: TGTGCCAGCAGACAAACCCGACAGGGGAACTATGGCTACACCTTC. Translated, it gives CASRQTRQGNYGYTF.

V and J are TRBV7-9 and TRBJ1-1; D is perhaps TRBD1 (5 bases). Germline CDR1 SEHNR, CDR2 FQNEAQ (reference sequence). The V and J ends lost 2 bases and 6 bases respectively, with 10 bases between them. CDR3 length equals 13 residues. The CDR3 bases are TGTGCCAGCAGCTTACAGGGTCCCCCTGAAGCTTTCTTT. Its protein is CASSLQGPPEAFF.

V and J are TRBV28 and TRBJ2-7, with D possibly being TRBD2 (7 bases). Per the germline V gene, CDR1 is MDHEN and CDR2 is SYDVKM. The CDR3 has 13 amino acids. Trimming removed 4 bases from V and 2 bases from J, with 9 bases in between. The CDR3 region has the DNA TGTGCCAGCAGTTACGGGGGGCCCTACGAGCAGTACTTC. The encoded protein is CASSYGGPYEQYF.

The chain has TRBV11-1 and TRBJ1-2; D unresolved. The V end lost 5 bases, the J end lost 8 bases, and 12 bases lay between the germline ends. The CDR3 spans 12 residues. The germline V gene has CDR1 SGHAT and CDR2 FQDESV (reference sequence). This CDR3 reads CASSQASQGYTF. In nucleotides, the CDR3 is TGTGCCAGCAGCCAGGCCTCGCAGGGCTACACCTTC.

The CDR3 sequence: CASSKGTDLNEQFF. For the CDR3, the DNA is TGTGCCAGCAGTAAGGGGACAGACCTCAATGAGCAGTTCTTC. The J gene is TRBJ2-1, the V gene TRBV6-1, with TRBD1 matching 7 bases. V lost 5 bases and J lost 6; bases outside the gene matches: 7. The CDR3 totals 14 residues. Germline V CDR1 and CDR2: MNHNS, SASEGT.

The CDR3 protein is CASSILTGTGETQYF. CDR3 DNA: TGTGCCAGCAGCATTTTAACAGGGACCGGGGAGACCCAGTACTTC. V usage is TRBV9 and J usage is TRBJ2-5, with D perhaps matching TRBD1 (6 bases). Trimming removed 4 bases from V and 5 bases from J, with 18 bases in between. The length of the CDR3 is 15 residues. Germline CDR1 SGDLS, CDR2 YYNGEE.

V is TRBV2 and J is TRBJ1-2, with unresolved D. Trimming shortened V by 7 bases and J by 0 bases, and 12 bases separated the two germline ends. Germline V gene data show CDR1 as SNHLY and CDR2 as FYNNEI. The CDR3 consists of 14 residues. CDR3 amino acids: CASTRGLSNYGYTF. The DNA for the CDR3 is TGTGCCAGCACCCGCGGACTATCTAACTATGGCTACACCTTC.

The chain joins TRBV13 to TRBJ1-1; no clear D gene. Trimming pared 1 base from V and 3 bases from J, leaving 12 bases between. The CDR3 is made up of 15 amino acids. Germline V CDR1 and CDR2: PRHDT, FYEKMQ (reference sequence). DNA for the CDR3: TGTGCCAGCAGCTTAGCCGGTCGGGAGGACACTGAAGCTTTCTTT. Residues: CASSLAGREDTEAFF.

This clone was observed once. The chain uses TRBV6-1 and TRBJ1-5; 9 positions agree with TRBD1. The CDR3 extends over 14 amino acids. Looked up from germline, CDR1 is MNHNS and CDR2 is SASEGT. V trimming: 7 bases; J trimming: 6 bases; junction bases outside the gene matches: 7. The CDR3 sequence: CASNIGQGTQPQHF. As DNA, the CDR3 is TGTGCCAGCAACATAGGACAGGGGACTCAGCCCCAGCATTTT.

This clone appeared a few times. The CDR3 nucleotides are TGTGCCAGCGGGCAGACCTACGAGCAGTACTTC. Translation gives CASGQTYEQYF. The chain uses TRBV6-1 and TRBJ2-7; no clear D gene. In germline, CDR1 is MNHNS, CDR2 SASEGT. The length of the CDR3 is 11 residues. V gave up 8 bases and J gave up 2 bases, with 7 bases separating them.

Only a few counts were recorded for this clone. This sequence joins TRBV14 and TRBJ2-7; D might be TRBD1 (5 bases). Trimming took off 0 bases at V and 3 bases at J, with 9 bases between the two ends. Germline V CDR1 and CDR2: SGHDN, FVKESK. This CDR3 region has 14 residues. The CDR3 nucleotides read TGTGCCAGCAGCCAAGATACAGGCCGCTACGAGCAGTACTTC. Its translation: CASSQDTGRYEQYF.

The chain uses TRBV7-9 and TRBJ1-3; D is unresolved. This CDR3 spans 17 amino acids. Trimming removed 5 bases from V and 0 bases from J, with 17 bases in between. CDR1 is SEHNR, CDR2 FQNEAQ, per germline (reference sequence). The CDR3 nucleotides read TGTGCCAGCAGCCCAGCGGTCCGACAAAGCTCTGGAAACACCATATATTTT. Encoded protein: CASSPAVRQSSGNTIYF.

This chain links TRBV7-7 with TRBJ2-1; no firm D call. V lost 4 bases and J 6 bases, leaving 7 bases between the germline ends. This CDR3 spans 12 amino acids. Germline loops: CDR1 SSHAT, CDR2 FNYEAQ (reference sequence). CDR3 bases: TGTGCCAGCAGCTCCCTCCGCAATGAGCAGTTCTTC. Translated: CASSSLRNEQFF.